This T cell receptor beta chain was identified in a study of cytomegalovirus exposure and HLA in healthy donors. General study points: Three chains tied to CMV proved CMV antigen-specific in vitro.

Of note for this clone: What it binds is not known.

It was with 60 Vbeta and 13 Jbeta primers that the PCR ran. Produced via immunoSEQ multiplex PCR; TCRdb's table is partial and in-frame only. This table holds roughly 130,000 clones, approximately 69% found once. This CDR3 spans 15 amino acids. Germline V gives CDR1 MDHEN, CDR2 SYDVKM. V was clipped by 6 bases and J by 0 bases; unmatched bases: 8. The specimen sequenced was PBMCs. The genes are TRBV28 and TRBJ2-7, with 7 bases aligning to TRBD1. This receptor was identified in a man aged 40-49 years in good health and CMV-seropositive. The CDR3 bases are TGTGCCAGCAGCCAAATAGACAGGGACTCCTACGAGCAGTACTTC. Its protein product is CASSQIDRDSYEQYF.